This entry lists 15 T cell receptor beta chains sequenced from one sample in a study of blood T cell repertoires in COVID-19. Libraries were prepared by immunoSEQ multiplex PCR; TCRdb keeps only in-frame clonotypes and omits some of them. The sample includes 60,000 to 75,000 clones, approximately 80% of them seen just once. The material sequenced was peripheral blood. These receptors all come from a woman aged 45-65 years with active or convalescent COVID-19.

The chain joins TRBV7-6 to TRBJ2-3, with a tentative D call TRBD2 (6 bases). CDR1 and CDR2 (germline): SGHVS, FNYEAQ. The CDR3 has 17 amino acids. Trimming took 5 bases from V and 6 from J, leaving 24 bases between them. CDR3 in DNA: TGTGCCAGCAGCGCAACAATCGGGGGACGGATAAGGGATACGCAGTATTTT. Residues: CASSATIGGRIRDTQYF.

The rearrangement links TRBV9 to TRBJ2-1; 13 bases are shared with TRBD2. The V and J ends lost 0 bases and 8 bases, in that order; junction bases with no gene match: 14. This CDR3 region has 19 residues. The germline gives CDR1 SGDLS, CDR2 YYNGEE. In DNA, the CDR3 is TGTGCCAGCAGCGTAGAGCCGGGACTAGCGGGAACTGTGCGCGATGAGCAGTTCTTC. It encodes CASSVEPGLAGTVRDEQFF.

CDR3 sequence: CASSLSRTGDSGANVLTF. Written as DNA, the CDR3 is TGTGCCAGCAGTTTATCCCGGACAGGCGACTCTGGGGCCAACGTCCTGACTTTC. The chain is built from TRBV27 and TRBJ2-6; TRBD1 matches at 7 bases. Per germline, CDR1 MNHEY and CDR2 SMNVEV (reference sequence). This CDR3 region has 18 residues. V trimming: 0 bases; J trimming: 0 bases; junction bases outside the gene matches: 5. The full variable domain, completed using reference TRBV27 and TRBJ2-6, is EAQVTQNPRYLITVTGKKLTVTCSQNMNHEYMSWYRQDPGLGLRQIYYSMNVEVTDKGDVPEGYKVSRKEKRNFPLILESPSPNQTSLYFCASSLSRTGDSGANVLTFGAGSRLTVL.

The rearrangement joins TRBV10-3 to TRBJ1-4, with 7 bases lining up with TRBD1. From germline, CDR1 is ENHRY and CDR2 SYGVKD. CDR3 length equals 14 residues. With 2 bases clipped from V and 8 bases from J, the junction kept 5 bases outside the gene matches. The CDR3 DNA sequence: TGTGCCATCAGTGAGGCAGGGACAGTGGAAAAACTGTTTTTT. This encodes CAISEAGTVEKLFF.

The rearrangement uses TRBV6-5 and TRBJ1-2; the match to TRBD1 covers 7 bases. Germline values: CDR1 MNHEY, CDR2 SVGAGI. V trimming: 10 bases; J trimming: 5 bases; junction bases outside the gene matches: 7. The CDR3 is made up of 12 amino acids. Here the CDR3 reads CATQRGLYGYTF. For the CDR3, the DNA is TGTGCCACACAAAGGGGGCTGTATGGCTACACCTTC.

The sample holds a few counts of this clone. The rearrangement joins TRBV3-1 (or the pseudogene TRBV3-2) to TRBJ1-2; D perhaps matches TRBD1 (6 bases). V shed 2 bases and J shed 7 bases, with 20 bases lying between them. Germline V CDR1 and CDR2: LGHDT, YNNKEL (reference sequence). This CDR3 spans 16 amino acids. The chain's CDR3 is CASSQLSGAMFGGYTF. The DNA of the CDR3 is TGTGCCAGCAGCCAACTATCAGGGGCTATGTTTGGTGGCTACACCTTC.

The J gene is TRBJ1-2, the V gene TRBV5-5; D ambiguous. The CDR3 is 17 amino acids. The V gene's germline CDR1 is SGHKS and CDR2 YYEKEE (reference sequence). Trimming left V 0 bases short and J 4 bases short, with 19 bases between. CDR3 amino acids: CASSLDLEKPFLYGYTF. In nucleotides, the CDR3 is TGTGCCAGCAGCTTGGATCTTGAGAAGCCTTTCCTCTATGGCTACACCTTC.

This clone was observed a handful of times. This CDR3 is CASSQARLAGGPDEQFF. Written as DNA, the CDR3 is TGCGCCAGCAGCCAAGCACGACTAGCGGGAGGGCCTGATGAGCAGTTCTTC. The chain employs TRBV4-1 and TRBJ2-1; 14 nucleotides agree with TRBD2. V shed 1 base and J 8 bases; nucleotides not matched to a gene: 7. Germline lookup yields CDR1 MGHRA and CDR2 YSYEKL. The CDR3 runs to 17 residues.

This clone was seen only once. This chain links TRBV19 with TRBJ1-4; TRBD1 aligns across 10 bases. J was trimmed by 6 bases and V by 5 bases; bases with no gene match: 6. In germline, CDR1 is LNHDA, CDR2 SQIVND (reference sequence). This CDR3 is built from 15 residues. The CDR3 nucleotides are TGTGCCAGTAGTGAAACGACAGGGGGCGATGAAAAACTGTTTTTT. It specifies CASSETTGGDEKLFF.

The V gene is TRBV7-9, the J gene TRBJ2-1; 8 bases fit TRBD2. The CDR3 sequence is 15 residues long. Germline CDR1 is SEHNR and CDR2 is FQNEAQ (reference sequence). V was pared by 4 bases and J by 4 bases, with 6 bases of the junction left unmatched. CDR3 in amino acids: CASSSSGGLYNEQFF. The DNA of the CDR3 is TGTGCCAGCAGCTCCAGCGGGGGACTATACAATGAGCAGTTCTTC.

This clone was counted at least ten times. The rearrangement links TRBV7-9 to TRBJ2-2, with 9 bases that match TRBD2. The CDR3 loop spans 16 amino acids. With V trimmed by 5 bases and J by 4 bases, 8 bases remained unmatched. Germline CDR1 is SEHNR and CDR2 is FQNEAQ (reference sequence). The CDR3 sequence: CASSPQGGRATGELFF. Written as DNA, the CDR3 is TGTGCCAGCAGCCCTCAGGGCGGGAGGGCCACCGGGGAGCTGTTTTTT.

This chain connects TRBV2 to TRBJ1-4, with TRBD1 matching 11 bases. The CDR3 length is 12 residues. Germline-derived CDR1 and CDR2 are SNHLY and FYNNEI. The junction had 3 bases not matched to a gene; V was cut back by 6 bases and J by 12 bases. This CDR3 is CASRDRGLELFF. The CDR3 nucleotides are TGTGCCAGCAGGGACAGGGGGCTGGAACTGTTTTTT.

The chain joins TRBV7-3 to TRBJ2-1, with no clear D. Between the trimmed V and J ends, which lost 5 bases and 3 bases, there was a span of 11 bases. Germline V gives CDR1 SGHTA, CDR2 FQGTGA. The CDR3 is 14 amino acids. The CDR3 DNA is TGTGCCAGCAGCCTAAATGACATCTACAATGAGCAGTTCTTC. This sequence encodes CASSLNDIYNEQFF.

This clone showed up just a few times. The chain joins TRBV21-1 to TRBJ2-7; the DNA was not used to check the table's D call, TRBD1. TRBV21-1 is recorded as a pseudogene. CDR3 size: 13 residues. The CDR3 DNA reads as TGTGCCAGCAACCAGGGACAGGGGTACGAGCAGTACTTC. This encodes CASNQGQGYEQYF.

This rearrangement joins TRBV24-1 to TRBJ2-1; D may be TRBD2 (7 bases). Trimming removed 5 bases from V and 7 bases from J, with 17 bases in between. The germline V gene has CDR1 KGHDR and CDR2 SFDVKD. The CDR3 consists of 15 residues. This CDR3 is CATSGGRGGQNEQFF. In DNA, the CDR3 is TGTGCCACCAGTGGGGGAAGGGGGGGGCAGAATGAGCAGTTCTTC.